This TCR beta chain appears in the sequencing data of a study of regulatory T cells in long-lasting Graves disease. The CDR3 consists of 13 residues. Germline V gene data show CDR1 as SGHRS and CDR2 as YFSETQ. Trimming took off 7 bases at V and 7 bases at J, with 17 bases between the two ends. In this sample, this clonotype turned up many times. The antigen is not known. HTBI primers from iRepertoire and Arm-PCR of CDR3 regions yielded the TCR beta libraries. TCRdb passed the multiplex PCR reads through MiXCR, listing each CDR3 protein once. The data show 360,000 or so distinct CDR3 sequences, roughly 10% seen once. Points from the study as a whole: Persistent disease samples used TRBV28, TRBJ1-2 and TRBJ2-5 preferentially. Newly diagnosed Graves' patients exceeded persistent ones in TCR diversity.

Time point noted: newly diagnosed GD, antithyroid drugs for less than 3 months. Scientists built the TCR library using RNA that was extracted from PBMCs. Clinicians diagnosed Graves' disease using American Thyroid Association guidelines. The same data also contributed to another study, on T cells in Graves' hyperthyroidism and ophthalmopathy. This second report adds: Absent ophthalmopathy progression within 18 months defined stable Graves' hyperthyroidism.

The sequence came from a woman younger than 35 with Graves disease. The chain is built from TRBV5-1 and TRBJ1-1; a weak D match, TRBD1 (5 bases). Sequenced here: peripheral blood mononuclear cells (PBMCs), sampled at new diagnosis, from a patient treated with antithyroid drugs. The CDR3 spells CASRAPGRIEAFF. The CDR3, as DNA: TGCGCCAGCCGTGCCCCAGGGCGGATTGAAGCTTTCTTT. Full variable domain (outside the CDR3, taken from reference TRBV5-1 and TRBJ1-1): KAGVTQTPRYLIKTRGQQVTLSCSPISGHRSVSWYQQTPGQGLQFLFEYFSETQRNKGNFPGRFSGRQFSNSRSEMNVSTLELGDSALYLCASRAPGRIEAFFGQGTRLTVV.